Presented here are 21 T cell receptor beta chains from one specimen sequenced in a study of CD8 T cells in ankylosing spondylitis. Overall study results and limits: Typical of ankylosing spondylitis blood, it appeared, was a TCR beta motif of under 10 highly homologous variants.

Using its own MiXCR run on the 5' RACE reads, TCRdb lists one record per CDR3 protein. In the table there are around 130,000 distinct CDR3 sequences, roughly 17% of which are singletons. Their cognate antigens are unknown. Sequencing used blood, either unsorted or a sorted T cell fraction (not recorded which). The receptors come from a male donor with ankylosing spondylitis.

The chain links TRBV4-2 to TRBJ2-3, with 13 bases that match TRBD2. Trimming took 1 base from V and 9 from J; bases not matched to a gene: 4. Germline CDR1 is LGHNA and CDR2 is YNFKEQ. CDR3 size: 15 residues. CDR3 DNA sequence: TGTGCCAGCAGCCAAGGGACTAGCGGGAGTGGGACGCAGTATTTT. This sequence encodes CASSQGTSGSGTQYF.

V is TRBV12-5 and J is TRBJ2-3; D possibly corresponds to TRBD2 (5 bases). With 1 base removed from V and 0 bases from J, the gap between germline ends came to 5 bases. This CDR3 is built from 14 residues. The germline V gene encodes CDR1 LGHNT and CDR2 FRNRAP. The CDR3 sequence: CASGLGTSTDTQYF. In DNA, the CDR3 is TGTGCTAGTGGTTTGGGGACTAGCACAGATACGCAGTATTTT.

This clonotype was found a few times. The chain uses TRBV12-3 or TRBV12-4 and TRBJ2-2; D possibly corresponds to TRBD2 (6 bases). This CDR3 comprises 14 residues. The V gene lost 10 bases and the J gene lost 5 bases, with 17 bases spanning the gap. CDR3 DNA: TGTGCCAAAGGCCAGGGAGGTTTGACCGGGGAGCTGTTTTTT. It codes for CAKGQGGLTGELFF.

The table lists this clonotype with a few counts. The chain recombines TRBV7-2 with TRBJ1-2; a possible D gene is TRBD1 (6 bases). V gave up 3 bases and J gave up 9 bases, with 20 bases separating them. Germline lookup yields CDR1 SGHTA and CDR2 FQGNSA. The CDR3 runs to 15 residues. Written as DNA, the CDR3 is TGTGCCAGCAGCTTGCCCTACGGGGGGCTGGAGAGCTACACCTTC. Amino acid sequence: CASSLPYGGLESYTF.

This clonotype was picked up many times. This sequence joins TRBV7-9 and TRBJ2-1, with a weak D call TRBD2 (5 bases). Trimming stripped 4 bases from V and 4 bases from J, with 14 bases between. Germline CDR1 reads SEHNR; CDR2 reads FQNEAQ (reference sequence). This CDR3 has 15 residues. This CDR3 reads CASSSPDFPYNEQFF. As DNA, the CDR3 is TGTGCCAGCAGCTCTCCGGACTTCCCATACAATGAGCAGTTCTTC.

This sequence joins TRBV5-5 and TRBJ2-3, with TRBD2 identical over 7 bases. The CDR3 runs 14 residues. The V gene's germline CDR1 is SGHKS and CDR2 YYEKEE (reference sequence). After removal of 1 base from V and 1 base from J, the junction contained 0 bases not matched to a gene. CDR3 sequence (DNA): TGTGCCAGCAGCTTGACTAGCGGCACAGATACGCAGTATTTT. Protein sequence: CASSLTSGTDTQYF.

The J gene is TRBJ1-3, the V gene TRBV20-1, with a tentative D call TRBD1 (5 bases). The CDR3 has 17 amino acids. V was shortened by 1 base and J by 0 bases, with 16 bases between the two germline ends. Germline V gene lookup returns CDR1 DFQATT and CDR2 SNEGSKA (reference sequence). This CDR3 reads CSARVDRLGVSGNTIYF. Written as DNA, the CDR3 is TGCAGTGCTAGAGTAGATCGCTTGGGGGTCTCTGGAAACACCATATATTTT.

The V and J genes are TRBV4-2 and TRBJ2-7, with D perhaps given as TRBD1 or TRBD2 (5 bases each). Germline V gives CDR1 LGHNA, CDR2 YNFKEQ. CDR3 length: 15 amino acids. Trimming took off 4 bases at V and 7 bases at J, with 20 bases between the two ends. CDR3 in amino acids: CASSPGAFNPGEQYF. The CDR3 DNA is TGTGCCAGCAGCCCCGGGGCGTTTAACCCGGGGGAGCAGTACTTC.

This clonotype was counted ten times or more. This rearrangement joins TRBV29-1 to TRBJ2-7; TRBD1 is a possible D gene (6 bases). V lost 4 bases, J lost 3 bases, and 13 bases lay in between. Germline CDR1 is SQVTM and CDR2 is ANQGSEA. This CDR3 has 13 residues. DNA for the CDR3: TGCAGCGTTGTTTCGGGCAGGGGCTACGAGCAGTACTTC. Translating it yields CSVVSGRGYEQYF.

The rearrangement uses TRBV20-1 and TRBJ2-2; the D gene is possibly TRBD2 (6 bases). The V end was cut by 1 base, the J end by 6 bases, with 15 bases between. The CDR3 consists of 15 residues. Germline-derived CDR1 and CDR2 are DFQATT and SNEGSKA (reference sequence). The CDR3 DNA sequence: TGCAGTGCTAGAGGGGAGGAACTAACCCCCGGGGAGCTGTTTTTT. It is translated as CSARGEELTPGELFF.

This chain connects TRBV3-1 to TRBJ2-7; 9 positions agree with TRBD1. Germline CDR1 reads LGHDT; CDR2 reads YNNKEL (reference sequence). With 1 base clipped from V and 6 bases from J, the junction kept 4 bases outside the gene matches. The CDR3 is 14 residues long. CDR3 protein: CASSQVGTGFEQYF. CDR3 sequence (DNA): TGTGCCAGCAGCCAAGTTGGGACAGGGTTCGAGCAGTACTTC.

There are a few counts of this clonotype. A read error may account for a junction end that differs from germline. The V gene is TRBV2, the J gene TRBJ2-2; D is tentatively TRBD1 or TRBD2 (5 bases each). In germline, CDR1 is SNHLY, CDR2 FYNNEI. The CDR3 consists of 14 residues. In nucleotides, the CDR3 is TGTGCCAGCGGTGAGGGGCGAGGCACCGGGGAGCTGTTTTTT. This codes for CASGEGRGTGELFF.

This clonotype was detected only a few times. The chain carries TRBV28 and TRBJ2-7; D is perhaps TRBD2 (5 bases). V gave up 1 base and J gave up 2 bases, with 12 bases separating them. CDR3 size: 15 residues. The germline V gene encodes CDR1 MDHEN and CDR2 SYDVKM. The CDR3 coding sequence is TGTGCCAGCAGTTTATTCCCCAGAGGGACCTACGAGCAGTACTTC. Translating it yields CASSLFPRGTYEQYF.

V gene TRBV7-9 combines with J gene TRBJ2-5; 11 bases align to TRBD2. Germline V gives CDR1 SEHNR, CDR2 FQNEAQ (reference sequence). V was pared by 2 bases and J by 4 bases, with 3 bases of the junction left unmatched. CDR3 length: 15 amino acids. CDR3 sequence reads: CASSLTSGSGETQYF. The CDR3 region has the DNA TGTGCCAGCAGCTTAACTAGCGGGAGCGGAGAGACCCAGTACTTC.

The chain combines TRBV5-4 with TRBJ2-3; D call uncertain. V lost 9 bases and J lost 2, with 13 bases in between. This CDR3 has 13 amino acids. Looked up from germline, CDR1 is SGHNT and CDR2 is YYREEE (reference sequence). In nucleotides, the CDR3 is TGTGCCACCTTGCAATCCGACACAGATACGCAGTATTTT. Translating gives CATLQSDTDTQYF.

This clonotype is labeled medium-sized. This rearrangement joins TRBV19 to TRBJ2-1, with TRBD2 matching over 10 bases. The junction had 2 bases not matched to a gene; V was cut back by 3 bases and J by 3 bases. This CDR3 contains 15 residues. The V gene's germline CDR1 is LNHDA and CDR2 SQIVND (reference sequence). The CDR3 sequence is CASSILAGDYNEQFF. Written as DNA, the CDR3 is TGTGCCAGTAGTATCCTAGCGGGAGACTACAATGAGCAGTTCTTC.

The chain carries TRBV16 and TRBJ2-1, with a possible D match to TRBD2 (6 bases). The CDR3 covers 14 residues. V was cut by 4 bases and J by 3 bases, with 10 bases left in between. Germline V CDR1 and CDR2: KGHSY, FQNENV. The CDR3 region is CASSPLRDYNEQFF. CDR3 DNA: TGTGCCAGCAGCCCTCTGCGGGACTACAATGAGCAGTTCTTC.

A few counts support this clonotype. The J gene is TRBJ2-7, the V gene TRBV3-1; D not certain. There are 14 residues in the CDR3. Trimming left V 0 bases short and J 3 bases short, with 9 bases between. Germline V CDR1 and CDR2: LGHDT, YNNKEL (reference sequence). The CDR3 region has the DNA TGTGCCAGCAGCCAAGAAGGACGAAACTACGAGCAGTACTTC. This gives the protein CASSQEGRNYEQYF.

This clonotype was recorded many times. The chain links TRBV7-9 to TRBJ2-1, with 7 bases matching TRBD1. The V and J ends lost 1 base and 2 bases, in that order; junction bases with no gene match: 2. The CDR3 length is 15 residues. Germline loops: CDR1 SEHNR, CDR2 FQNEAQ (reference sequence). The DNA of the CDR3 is TGTGCCAGCAGCTTAGGGCAGGGGGCCTACAATGAGCAGTTCTTC. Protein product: CASSLGQGAYNEQFF. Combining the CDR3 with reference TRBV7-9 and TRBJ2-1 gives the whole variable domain DTGVSQNPRHKITKRGQNVTFRCDPISEHNRLYWYRQTLGQGPEFLTYFQNEAQLEKSRLLSDRFSAERPKGSFSTLEIQRTEQGDSAMYLCASSLGQGAYNEQFFGPGTRLTVL.

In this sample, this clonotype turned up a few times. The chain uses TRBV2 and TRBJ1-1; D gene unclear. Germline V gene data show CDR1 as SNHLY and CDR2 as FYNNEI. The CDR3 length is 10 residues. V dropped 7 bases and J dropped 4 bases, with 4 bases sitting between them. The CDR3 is CASMGTEAFF. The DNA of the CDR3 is TGTGCCAGCATGGGCACTGAAGCTTTCTTT.

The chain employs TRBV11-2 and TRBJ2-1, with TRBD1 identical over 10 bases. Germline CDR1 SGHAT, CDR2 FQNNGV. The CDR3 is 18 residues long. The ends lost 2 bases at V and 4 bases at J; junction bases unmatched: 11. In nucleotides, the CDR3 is TGTGCCAGCAGCTTAAGCCGATGGGGGGGACAGGGGTACAATGAGCAGTTCTTC. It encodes CASSLSRWGGQGYNEQFF. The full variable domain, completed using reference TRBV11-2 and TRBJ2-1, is EAGVAQSPRYKIIEKRQSVAFWCNPISGHATLYWYQQILGQGPKLLIQFQNNGVVDDSQLPKDRFSAERLKGVDSTLKIQPAKLEDSAVYLCASSLSRWGGQGYNEQFFGPGTRLTVL.